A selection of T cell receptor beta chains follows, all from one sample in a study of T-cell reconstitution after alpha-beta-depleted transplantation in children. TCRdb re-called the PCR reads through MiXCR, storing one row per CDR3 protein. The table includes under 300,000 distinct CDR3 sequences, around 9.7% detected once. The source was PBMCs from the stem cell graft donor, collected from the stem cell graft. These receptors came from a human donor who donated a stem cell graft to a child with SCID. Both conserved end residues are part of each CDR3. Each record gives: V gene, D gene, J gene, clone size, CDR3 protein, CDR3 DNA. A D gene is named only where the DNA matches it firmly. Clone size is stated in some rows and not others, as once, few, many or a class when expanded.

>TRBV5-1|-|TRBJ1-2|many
CASSFLGGGFIGYTF
TGCGCCAGCAGCTTTCTCGGGGGAGGGTTTATTGGCTACACCTTC
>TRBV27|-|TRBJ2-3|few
CAIRPEASTDTQYF
TGTGCCATCCGACCCGAAGCTTCCACAGATACGCAGTATTTT
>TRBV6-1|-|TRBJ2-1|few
CASSEARLNSEGAYNEQFF
TGTGCCAGCAGTGAAGCTCGGCTCAATTCGGAAGGGGCCTACAATGAGCAGTTCTTC
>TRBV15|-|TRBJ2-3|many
CATSGGNTDTQYF
TGTGCCACCAGCGGCGGAAACACAGATACGCAGTATTTT
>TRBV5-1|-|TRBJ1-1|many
CASSPRQGNTEAFF
TGCGCCAGCAGCCCCCGGCAGGGAAACACTGAAGCTTTCTTT
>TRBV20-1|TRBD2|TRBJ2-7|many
CSARPPGLAGEQYF
TGCAGTGCTAGACCCCCGGGACTAGCTGGCGAGCAGTACTTC
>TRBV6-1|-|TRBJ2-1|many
CASSRRTEYYNEQFF
TGTGCCAGCAGTAGAAGGACGGAATACTACAATGAGCAGTTCTTC
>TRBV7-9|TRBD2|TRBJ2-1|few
CASRRTSGGDNEQFF
TGTGCCAGCAGGAGGACTAGCGGGGGGGACAATGAGCAGTTCTTC
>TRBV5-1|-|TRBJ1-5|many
CASSLEGYSNQPQHF
TGCGCCAGCAGCTTGGAGGGGTATAGCAATCAGCCCCAGCATTTT
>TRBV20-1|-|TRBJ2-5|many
CSGNRQETQYF
TGCAGTGGGAACAGACAAGAGACCCAGTACTTC
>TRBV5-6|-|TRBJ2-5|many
CASSFNPGTQYF
TGTGCCAGCAGCTTCAACCCCGGGACCCAGTACTTC
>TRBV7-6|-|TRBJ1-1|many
CASSAGLANTEAFF
TGTGCCAGCAGCGCGGGACTCGCGAACACTGAAGCTTTCTTT
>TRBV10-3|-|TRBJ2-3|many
CAISDPPGARTDTQYF
TGTGCCATCAGTGACCCCCCGGGAGCGCGCACAGATACGCAGTATTTT
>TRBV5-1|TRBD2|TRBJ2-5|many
CASSLYSGGAQETQYF
TGCGCCAGCAGCTTATATAGCGGGGGGGCCCAAGAGACCCAGTACTTC
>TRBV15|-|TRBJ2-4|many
CATSSPRLAKNIQYF
TGTGCCACCAGCAGCCCAAGACTAGCCAAAAACATTCAGTACTTC
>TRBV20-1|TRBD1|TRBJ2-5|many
CSARDGETGGQETQYF
TGCAGTGCTAGAGATGGGGAAACAGGGGGGCAAGAGACCCAGTACTTC
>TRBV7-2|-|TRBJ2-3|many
CASSFTATDTQYF
TGTGCCAGCAGCTTTACCGCCACAGATACGCAGTATTTT
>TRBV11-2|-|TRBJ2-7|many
CASSLMDSVHEQYF
TGTGCCAGCAGCTTAATGGACAGTGTCCACGAGCAGTACTTC
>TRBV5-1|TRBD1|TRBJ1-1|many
CASRQGVETEAFF
TGCGCCAGCCGACAGGGGGTCGAGACTGAAGCTTTCTTT
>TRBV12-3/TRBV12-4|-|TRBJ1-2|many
CASSLGDGYTF
TGTGCCAGCAGTTTGGGAGATGGCTACACCTTC
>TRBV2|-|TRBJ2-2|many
CASREDSNTGELFF
TGTGCCAGCAGGGAGGATTCGAACACCGGGGAGCTGTTTTTT
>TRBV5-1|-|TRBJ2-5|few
CASSLEGTYQETQYF
TGCGCCAGCAGCTTGGAGGGGACGTACCAAGAGACCCAGTACTTC
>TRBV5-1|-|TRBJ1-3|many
CASSLGEAGNTIYF
TGCGCCAGCAGCTTAGGGGAGGCTGGAAACACCATATATTTT
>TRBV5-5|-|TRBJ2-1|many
CASPGTYNEQFF
TGTGCCAGTCCAGGGACCTACAATGAGCAGTTCTTC
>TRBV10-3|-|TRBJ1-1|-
CAAGRNTEAFF
TGTGCCGCCGGGCGGAACACTGAAGCTTTCTTT
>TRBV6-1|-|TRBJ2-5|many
CASTVSVSAGTQYF
TGTGCCAGCACCGTAAGCGTTTCCGCAGGGACCCAGTACTTC
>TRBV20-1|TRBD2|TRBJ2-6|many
CSARGGGASGANVLTF
TGCAGTGCTAGAGGCGGGGGTGCCTCTGGGGCCAACGTCCTGACTTTC
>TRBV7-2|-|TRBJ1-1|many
CASSKQVALNTEAFF
TGTGCCAGCAGCAAACAGGTGGCGCTAAACACTGAAGCTTTCTTT
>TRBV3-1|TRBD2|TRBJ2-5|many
CASSQEYWGGTSGEETQYF
TGTGCCAGCAGCCAAGAGTACTGGGGTGGGACTAGCGGAGAAGAGACCCAGTACTTC
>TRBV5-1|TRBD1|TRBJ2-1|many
CASSGSGTGGLNEQFF
TGCGCCAGCAGCGGATCCGGGACAGGGGGCCTTAATGAGCAGTTCTTC
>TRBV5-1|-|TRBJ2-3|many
CASSSPRGPGDTQYF
TGCGCCAGCAGCTCCCCCCGGGGGCCTGGAGATACGCAGTATTTT
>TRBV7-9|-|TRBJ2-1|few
CASSLASRNEQFF
TGTGCCAGCAGCTTAGCTAGTCGGAATGAGCAGTTCTTC
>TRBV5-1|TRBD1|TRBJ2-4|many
CASSPGAQGPMGNIQYF
TGCGCCAGCAGCCCTGGGGCACAGGGGCCAATGGGAAACATTCAGTACTTC
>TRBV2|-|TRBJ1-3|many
CASNYDSSSGNTIYF
TGTGCCAGCAACTATGACAGCTCCTCTGGAAACACCATATATTTT
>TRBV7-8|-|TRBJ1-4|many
CASSLAGTAGTNEKLFF
TGTGCCAGCAGCTTAGCCGGAACGGCCGGAACTAATGAAAAACTGTTTTTT
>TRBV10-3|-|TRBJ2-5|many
CAISESRAGWEETQYF
TGTGCCATCAGTGAGTCTCGGGCAGGATGGGAGGAGACCCAGTACTTC
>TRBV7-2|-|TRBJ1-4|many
CASSLRQGDEKLFF
TGTGCCAGCAGCTTACGCCAGGGCGATGAAAAACTGTTTTTT
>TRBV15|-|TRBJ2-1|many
CATSRGPPDRTYNEQFF
TGTGCCACCAGCAGAGGGCCACCCGACAGGACCTACAATGAGCAGTTCTTC
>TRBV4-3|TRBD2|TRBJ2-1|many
CASSQEGGGSYNEQFF
TGCGCCAGCAGCCAAGAGGGCGGGGGGTCCTACAATGAGCAGTTCTTC
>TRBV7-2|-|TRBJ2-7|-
CASGGAYSYEQYF
TGTGCCAGCGGAGGGGCTTACTCCTACGAGCAGTACTTC
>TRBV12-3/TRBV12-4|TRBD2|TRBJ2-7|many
CASSRGGAYEQYF
TGTGCCAGCAGTCGCGGGGGGGCCTACGAGCAGTACTTC
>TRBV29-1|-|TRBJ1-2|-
CSVEDSPGVYGYTF
TGCAGCGTTGAGGACAGCCCGGGGGTCTATGGCTACACCTTC
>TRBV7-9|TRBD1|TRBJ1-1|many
CASSLGGTGEAFF
TGTGCCAGCAGCTTAGGAGGGACAGGGGAAGCTTTCTTT
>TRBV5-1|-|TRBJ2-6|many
CASSLPLGANVLTF
TGCGCCAGCAGCTTACCCCTGGGGGCCAACGTCCTGACTTTC
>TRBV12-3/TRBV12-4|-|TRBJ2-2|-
CASSEASVGELFF
TGTGCCAGCAGCGAGGCCTCAGTGGGGGAGCTGTTTTTT
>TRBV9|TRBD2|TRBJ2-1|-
CASSVSGSSYNEQFF
TGTGCCAGCAGCGTAAGCGGGAGCTCCTACAATGAGCAGTTCTTC
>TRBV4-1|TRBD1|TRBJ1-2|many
CASSQDRDRAKTHGYTF
TGCGCCAGCAGCCAAGATCGAGACAGGGCTAAGACCCATGGCTACACCTTC
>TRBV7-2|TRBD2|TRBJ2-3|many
CASSQISGGVGLDTQYF
TGTGCCAGCAGCCAGATTAGCGGGGGGGTGGGTTTAGATACGCAGTATTTT
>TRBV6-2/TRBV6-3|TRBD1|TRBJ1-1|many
CASRGTGAGFKEAFF
TGTGCCAGCAGGGGGACAGGGGCCGGCTTTAAGGAAGCTTTCTTT
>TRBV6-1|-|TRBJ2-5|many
CATSEQGVTQYF
TGTGCCACCTCCGAGCAGGGTGTGACCCAGTACTTC